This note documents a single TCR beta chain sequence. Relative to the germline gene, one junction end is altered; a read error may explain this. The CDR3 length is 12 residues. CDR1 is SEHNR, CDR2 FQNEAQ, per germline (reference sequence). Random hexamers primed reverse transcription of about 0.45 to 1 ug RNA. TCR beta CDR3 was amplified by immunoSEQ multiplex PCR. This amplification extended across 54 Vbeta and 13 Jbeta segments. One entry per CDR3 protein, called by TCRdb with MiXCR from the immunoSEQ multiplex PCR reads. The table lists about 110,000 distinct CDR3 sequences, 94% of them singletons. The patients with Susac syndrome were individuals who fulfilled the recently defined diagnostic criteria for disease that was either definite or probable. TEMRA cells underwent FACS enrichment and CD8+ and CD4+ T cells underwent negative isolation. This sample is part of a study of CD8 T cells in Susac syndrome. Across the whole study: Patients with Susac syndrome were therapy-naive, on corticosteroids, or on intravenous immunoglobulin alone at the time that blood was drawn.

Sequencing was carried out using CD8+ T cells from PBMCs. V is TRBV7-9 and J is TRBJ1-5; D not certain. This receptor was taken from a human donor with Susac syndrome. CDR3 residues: CASSLADQPQHF. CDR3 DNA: TGTGCCAGCAGTTTAGCGGATCAGCCCCAGCATTTT.